This note documents a single T cell receptor (beta chain) sequence. The antigen is not known. The CDR3 runs 15 residues. V dropped 5 bases and J dropped 3; count of bases not matched to a gene: 6. Germline CDR1 and CDR2: SGHTS and YDEGEE. This entry belongs to a study of cytomegalovirus exposure and HLA in healthy donors. Regarding the study as a whole: Earlier findings revealed that most TCR beta V segments proved productive either about 87% or about 30% of the time. Association of 15,000 to 20,000 TCR beta sequences with HLA alleles was found at 0.05 false discovery rate in a later analysis.

PCR was performed using 60 Vbeta and 13 Jbeta primers. Here immunoSEQ multiplex PCR was the method, and the copy in TCRdb shows in-frame clones only, minus some. The data show approximately 120,000 clones, with more than 15% seen just once and approximately 2.9% held by the top ten. Sequencing input: PBMCs. The receptor's source is a female donor in good health and CMV-seropositive. This chain joins TRBV5-8 and TRBJ2-1, with 9 bases aligning to TRBD1. Written as DNA, the CDR3 is TGTGCCAGCAGGACCGGGACAGGGAACTACAATGAGCAGTTCTTC. Translated: CASRTGTGNYNEQFF.